A single sample is the source of the 29 T cell receptor beta chains below, sequenced in a study of cytomegalovirus exposure and HLA in healthy donors. Researchers ran the PCR with 60 Vbeta and 13 Jbeta primers. TCRdb's copy holds only in-frame clones and misses some; the assay was immunoSEQ multiplex PCR. Of more than 80,000 clones listed, about four fifths are singletons. The sequencing input was PBMCs. The receptors originated from a man aged 45-60 years in good health and CMV-seronegative.

V and J are TRBV28 and TRBJ1-5; 7 bases are shared with TRBD1. Germline CDR1 and CDR2: MDHEN and SYDVKM. Trimming removed 6 bases from V and 6 bases from J; junction bases left unmatched: 8. The CDR3 extends over 14 amino acids. The chain's CDR3 is CASRPPGGGQPQHF. The DNA for the CDR3 is TGTGCCAGCAGGCCTCCAGGGGGTGGTCAGCCCCAGCATTTT.

About this clone: The junction departs from germline at one end; a sequencing error may be responsible. V usage is TRBV7-9 and J usage is TRBJ2-7; TRBD2 agrees at 15 bases. Germline CDR1 and CDR2: SEHNR and FQNEAQ (reference sequence). This CDR3 contains 16 residues. The CDR3 region is CSSSHGTSGGIHVPYF. The CDR3 DNA is TGTTCCAGCAGTCATGGGACTAGCGGGGGGATTCACGTCCCGTACTTC. Combining the CDR3 with reference TRBV7-9 and TRBJ2-7 gives the whole variable domain DTGVSQNPRHKITKRGQNVTFRCDPISEHNRLYWYRQTLGQGPEFLTYFQNEAQLEKSRLLSDRFSAERPKGSFSTLEIQRTEQGDSAMYLCSSSHGTSGGIHVPYFGPGTRLTVT.

The chain recombines TRBV2 with TRBJ2-2; the D gene is possibly TRBD1 (6 bases). This CDR3 has 15 residues. V was trimmed by 4 bases and J by 2 bases, leaving 11 bases between them. Per the germline V gene, CDR1 is SNHLY and CDR2 is FYNNEI. The CDR3 DNA sequence: TGTGCCAGCAGTGGTGGGACACTTAACACCGGGGAGCTGTTTTTT. Translating it yields CASSGGTLNTGELFF.

Turning to this clone: A junction boundary mismatches the germline segment, possibly from a read error. The rearrangement links TRBV5-4 to TRBJ1-2; TRBD1 matches 9 bases. The CDR3 consists of 15 residues. Germline V gene sequence: CDR1 SGHNT, CDR2 YYREEE (reference sequence). The CDR3 loop is CASSVGQGVNYRYTF. CDR3 sequence (DNA): TGTGCCAGCAGCGTGGGACAGGGTGTGAACTATCGCTACACCTTC.

The rearrangement joins TRBV15 to TRBJ1-1; 7 bases line up with TRBD1. Germline loops: CDR1 LNHNV, CDR2 YYDKDF (reference sequence). Trimming cost V 1 base and J 10 bases; bases outside gene matches: 6. This CDR3 comprises 13 residues. CDR3 in DNA: TGTGCCACCAGCAGAGGGGTACAGGGGTCAGCTTTCTTT. It yields the protein CATSRGVQGSAFF. Filled out from reference TRBV15 and TRBJ1-1, the complete variable domain reads DAMVIQNPRYQVTQFGKPVTLSCSQTLNHNVMYWYQQKSSQAPKLLFHYYDKDFNNEADTPDNFQSRRPNTSFCFLDIRSPGLGDTAMYLCATSRGVQGSAFFGQGTRLTVV.

V and J are TRBV19 and TRBJ2-5; 9 positions match TRBD1. The CDR3 covers 13 residues. Trimming removed 10 bases from V and 4 bases from J; junction bases left unmatched: 7. Germline assignment: CDR1 LNHDA and CDR2 SQIVND (reference sequence). The CDR3 nucleotides are TGTGCCACAACCGGACAGGGGTCAGAGACCCAGTACTTC. It translates to CATTGQGSETQYF.

This clone was detected a few times. The chain joins TRBV5-5 to TRBJ1-2, with TRBD1 as a possible D gene (6 bases). The CDR3 spans 13 residues. V was pared by 3 bases and J by 8 bases, with 14 bases between. CDR1 is SGHKS and CDR2 is YYEKEE in the germline V gene (reference sequence). CDR3 sequence: CASSWGGAEGYTF. The CDR3 DNA reads as TGTGCCAGCAGCTGGGGGGGGGCGGAAGGCTACACCTTC.

The rearrangement links TRBV5-6 to TRBJ2-5; D perhaps matches TRBD1 (5 bases). Trimming stripped 5 bases from V and 2 bases from J, with 13 bases between. CDR3 size: 14 residues. In germline, CDR1 is SGHDT, CDR2 YYEEEE. CDR3 in amino acids: CASRRQAGQETQYF. The CDR3 DNA follows: TGTGCCAGCAGGAGGCAGGCAGGGCAAGAGACCCAGTACTTC.

The chain employs TRBV15 and TRBJ2-7, with TRBD1 matching over 7 bases. The CDR3 is made up of 17 amino acids. The ends lost 3 bases at V and 0 bases at J; junction bases unmatched: 11. The V gene's germline CDR1 is LNHNV and CDR2 YYDKDF (reference sequence). The CDR3 region is CATSRLRGQSSSYEQYF. The CDR3 bases are TGTGCCACCAGCAGGTTAAGGGGGCAGTCAAGCTCCTACGAGCAGTACTTC.

The chain couples TRBV4-2 to TRBJ2-2; 11 bases match TRBD2. Germline V gene data show CDR1 as LGHNA and CDR2 as YNFKEQ. This CDR3 is built from 17 residues. Unmatched junction bases numbered 7, after V lost 3 bases and J lost 4 bases. CDR3 bases: TGTGCCAGCAGCCAGGATAGCGGGGGGGCCATCACCGGGGAGCTGTTTTTT. As protein: CASSQDSGGAITGELFF.

This chain links TRBV10-2 with TRBJ1-2, with D perhaps TRBD1 (5 bases). Germline assignment: CDR1 WSHSY and CDR2 SAAADI. Trimming took 3 bases from V and 8 from J, leaving 13 bases between them. The CDR3 covers 13 residues. The CDR3 nucleotides read TGCGCCAGCAGTGACATCCCAAGGGGAGGCTACACCTTC. Protein: CASSDIPRGGYTF.

This sequence joins TRBV10-1 and TRBJ2-2, with a possible D match to TRBD1 (5 bases). V was clipped by 6 bases and J by 4 bases, with 9 bases between them. This CDR3 contains 13 residues. The germline V gene encodes CDR1 WNHNN and CDR2 SYGVQD (reference sequence). The CDR3 coding sequence is TGCGCCAGCAGCAGGGTAACCACCGGGGAGCTGTTTTTT. Translation gives CASSRVTTGELFF.

A word on this clone: One end of the junction fails to match germline, which may point to a read error. V gene TRBV7-9 combines with J gene TRBJ1-1, with TRBD1 matching 8 bases. Germline lookup yields CDR1 SEHNR and CDR2 FQNEAQ (reference sequence). The CDR3 totals 16 residues. In DNA form, the CDR3 reads TGTTCCAGCATCCCTACAGGGGGTTACGGGGACACTGAAGCTTTCTTT. It yields the protein CSSIPTGGYGDTEAFF.

The chain uses TRBV10-3 and TRBJ1-2; a weak D match, TRBD1 (5 bases). Trimming took 10 bases from V and 7 from J, leaving 22 bases between them. The CDR3 spans 14 residues. CDR1 and CDR2 from the germline V gene are ENHRY and SYGVKD. The CDR3 region has the DNA TGTGCCACGGGGGAGGACGGGAATCGAGGTGGCTACACCTTC. Translating gives CATGEDGNRGGYTF.

Comment on this clone: This sample also contains other DNA sequences that code for the same CDR3. This rearrangement joins TRBV19 to TRBJ1-1, with D maybe TRBD1 (6 bases). The CDR3 loop spans 13 amino acids. Trimming took off 4 bases at V and 1 base at J, with 7 bases between the two ends. Germline V gives CDR1 LNHDA, CDR2 SQIVND (reference sequence). The DNA of the CDR3 is TGTGCCAGTAGTACGACAGGGAACACTGAAGCTTTCTTT. It encodes CASSTTGNTEAFF.

This chain uses TRBV4-1 with TRBJ1-5; tentative D call: TRBD1 (5 bases). The CDR3 consists of 15 residues. V dropped 2 bases and J dropped 1 base, with 9 bases sitting between them. Germline V gene sequence: CDR1 MGHRA, CDR2 YSYEKL. The CDR3 spells CASSQQTGSNQPQHF. Here the CDR3 DNA reads TGCGCCAGCAGCCAACAAACAGGCAGCAATCAGCCCCAGCATTTT.

The V gene is TRBV10-3, the J gene TRBJ1-3; D ambiguous. Germline values: CDR1 ENHRY, CDR2 SYGVKD. The CDR3 has 15 residues. V was shortened by 2 bases and J by 4 bases, with 12 bases between the two germline ends. Here the CDR3 reads CAISEGRTGGNTIYF. The CDR3, as DNA: TGTGCCATCAGTGAGGGGCGGACTGGAGGAAACACCATATATTTT.

This clone came up once. CDR3 coding DNA: TGTGCCAGCAGTGAAAAGGGCGGGGACGGTGCCTACAATGAGCAGTTCTTC. It yields the protein CASSEKGGDGAYNEQFF. The rearrangement links TRBV2 to TRBJ2-1, with TRBD2 as a possible D gene (6 bases). Germline loops: CDR1 SNHLY, CDR2 FYNNEI. V dropped 2 bases and J dropped 2 bases, with 16 bases sitting between them. There are 17 residues in the CDR3.

V gene TRBV4-3 combines with J gene TRBJ1-3; D is unclear. Germline assignment: CDR1 LGHNA and CDR2 YSLEER. The CDR3 is made up of 14 amino acids. V gave up 1 base and J gave up 4 bases, with 8 bases separating them. The CDR3 region has the DNA TGCGCCAGCAGCCAAGTCGCACAGGGAAACACCATATATTTT. Protein product: CASSQVAQGNTIYF.

This rearrangement joins TRBV7-9 to TRBJ2-1, with 8 nucleotides matching TRBD2. This CDR3 contains 17 residues. V was clipped by 7 bases and J by 3 bases; unmatched bases: 14. Per germline, CDR1 SEHNR and CDR2 FQNEAQ (reference sequence). The CDR3 loop is CASTPGGAGLIYNEQFF. CDR3 DNA: TGTGCCAGCACTCCCGGGGGGGCGGGGCTCATCTACAATGAGCAGTTCTTC.

V gene TRBV11-2 combines with J gene TRBJ1-1, with D perhaps TRBD1 (6 bases). Trimming pared 1 base from V and 1 base from J, leaving 13 bases between. CDR3 length: 16 residues. Germline lookup yields CDR1 SGHAT and CDR2 FQNNGV. CDR3 DNA sequence: TGTGCCAGCAGCTTAGTTGGGGCAGGGGCGAACACTGAAGCTTTCTTT. Encoded protein: CASSLVGAGANTEAFF.

This rearrangement joins TRBV7-9 to TRBJ2-2, with D possibly matching TRBD1 (5 bases). The CDR3 runs 16 residues. The germline CDR1 and CDR2 sequences are SEHNR and FQNEAQ (reference sequence). V was clipped by 5 bases and J by 0 bases, with 13 bases between them. DNA for the CDR3: TGTGCCAGCAGCCCGGTGGGGCACTCGAACACCGGGGAGCTGTTTTTT. It is translated as CASSPVGHSNTGELFF. The whole variable domain, filled in from reference TRBV7-9 and TRBJ2-2, reads DTGVSQNPRHKITKRGQNVTFRCDPISEHNRLYWYRQTLGQGPEFLTYFQNEAQLEKSRLLSDRFSAERPKGSFSTLEIQRTEQGDSAMYLCASSPVGHSNTGELFFGEGSRLTVL.

The chain recombines TRBV5-1 with TRBJ2-5, with 14 bases fitting TRBD2. The CDR3 is made up of 17 amino acids. Germline CDR1 is SGHRS and CDR2 is YFSETQ. The junction had 6 bases not matched to a gene; V was cut back by 0 bases and J by 5 bases. The CDR3 bases are TGCGCCAGCAGCTTGGGACTAGCGGGGGGGGTTGAGGAGACCCAGTACTTC. As protein: CASSLGLAGGVEETQYF.

V usage is TRBV28 and J usage is TRBJ1-4, with 9 positions matching TRBD1. Trimming at V came to 6 bases and at J to 5 bases, leaving 10 bases not matched to a gene. Germline lookup yields CDR1 MDHEN and CDR2 SYDVKM. The CDR3 contains 16 residues. The chain's CDR3 is CASSHGTGRGNEKLFF. CDR3 coding DNA: TGTGCCAGCAGCCACGGGACAGGGAGGGGGAATGAAAAACTGTTTTTT.

The rearrangement links TRBV2 to TRBJ1-4; 7 positions agree with TRBD1. Germline V CDR1 and CDR2: SNHLY, FYNNEI. Losses at the gene ends were 6 bases for V and 8 bases for J; bases not matched to a gene: 6. The CDR3 runs 13 residues. The CDR3 nucleotides read TGTGCCAGCAGAGGGGGGACAGAAGAAAAACTGTTTTTT. Amino acids: CASRGGTEEKLFF. Full variable domain (missing parts from reference TRBV2 and TRBJ1-4): EPEVTQTPSHQVTQMGQEVILRCVPISNHLYFYWYRQILGQKVEFLVSFYNNEISEKSEIFDDQFSVERPDGSNFTLKIRSTKLEDSAMYFCASRGGTEEKLFFGSGTQLSVL.

The J gene is TRBJ1-1, the V gene TRBV7-9, with no clear D. Germline V CDR1 and CDR2: SEHNR, FQNEAQ (reference sequence). Trimming cost V 5 bases and J 9 bases, with 16 bases left between them. The CDR3 is 13 residues long. The CDR3 nucleotides read TGTGCCAGCAGCAATACCCTAGGCGGTCAAGCTTTCTTT. This sequence encodes CASSNTLGGQAFF.

This chain connects TRBV19 to TRBJ2-1, with D perhaps matching TRBD2 (7 bases). V gave up 5 bases and J gave up 5 bases, with 22 bases separating them. This CDR3 contains 17 residues. Germline V gene lookup returns CDR1 LNHDA and CDR2 SQIVND (reference sequence). The CDR3 DNA reads as TGTGCCAGTAGTTATTACGCGGGGGCCCCAACCAACAATGAGCAGTTCTTC. Its protein is CASSYYAGAPTNNEQFF.

Worth noting for this clone: The junction and the germline gene differ at one end; a read error may be behind it. The same CDR3 also results from other DNA sequences found in this sample. The V and J genes are TRBV19 and TRBJ1-1, with D uncertain. The CDR3 is 13 amino acids. Germline V gene lookup returns CDR1 LNHDA and CDR2 SQIVND (reference sequence). CDR3 bases: TGTGCCAGTAGCTCCAACATAAACACCGAAGCTTTCTTT. It translates to CASSSNINTEAFF. Drawing the rest from reference TRBV19 and TRBJ1-1, the complete variable domain is DGGITQSPKYLFRKEGQNVTLSCEQNLNHDAMYWYRQDPGQGLRLIYYSQIVNDFQKGDIAEGYSVSREKKESFPLTVTSAQKNPTAFYLCASSSNINTEAFFGQGTRLTVV.

On this clone: Relative to the germline gene, one junction end is altered; a read error may explain this. J is TRBJ1-1 and V is TRBV5-8, with D perhaps TRBD1 (6 bases). The CDR3 spans 16 residues. The germline gives CDR1 SGHTS, CDR2 YDEGEE. CDR3 sequence reads: CASSEPQGSPLGTIYF. CDR3 nucleotides: TGTGCCAGCAGCGAACCCCAGGGGAGCCCTTTGGGGACTATATACTTT.